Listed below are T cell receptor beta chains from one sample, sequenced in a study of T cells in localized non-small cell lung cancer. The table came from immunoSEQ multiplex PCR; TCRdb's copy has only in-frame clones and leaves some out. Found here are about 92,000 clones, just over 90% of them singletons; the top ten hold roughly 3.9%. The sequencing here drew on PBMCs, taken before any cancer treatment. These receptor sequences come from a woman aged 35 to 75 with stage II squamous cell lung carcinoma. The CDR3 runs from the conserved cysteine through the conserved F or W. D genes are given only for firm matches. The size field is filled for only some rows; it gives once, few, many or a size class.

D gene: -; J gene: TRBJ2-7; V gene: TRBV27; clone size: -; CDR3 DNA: TGTGCCAGCACCCGAGCAGGGGGGTCCTACGAGCAGTACTTC; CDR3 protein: CASTRAGGSYEQYF
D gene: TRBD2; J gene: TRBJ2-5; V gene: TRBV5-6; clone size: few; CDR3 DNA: TGTGCCAGCAGCGTTAGCGGGAGGGCCTACCAAGAGACCCAGTACTTC; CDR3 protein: CASSVSGRAYQETQYF
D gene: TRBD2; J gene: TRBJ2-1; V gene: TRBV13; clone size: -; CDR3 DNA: TGTGCCAGCAGCGTCCGGACTAGCGGCCCCTACAATGAGCAGTTCTTC; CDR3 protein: CASSVRTSGPYNEQFF
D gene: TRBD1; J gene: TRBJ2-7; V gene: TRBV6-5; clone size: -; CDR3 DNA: TGTGCCAGCAGCCCAGGGGGCAGTAGCTACGAGCAGTACTTC; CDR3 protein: CASSPGGSSYEQYF
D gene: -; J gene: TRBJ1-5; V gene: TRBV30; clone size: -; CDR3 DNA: TGTGCCTGGAGTGTACGAGGGTTGGTAGGTCAGCCCCAGCATTTT; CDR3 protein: CAWSVRGLVGQPQHF
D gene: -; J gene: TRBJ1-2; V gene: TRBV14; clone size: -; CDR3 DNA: TGTGCCAGCAGCCAAGATTCGTGGAACCCCTATGGCTACACCTTC; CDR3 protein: CASSQDSWNPYGYTF
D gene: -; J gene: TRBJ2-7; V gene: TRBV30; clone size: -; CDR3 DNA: TGTGCCTGGAAAACCCCAGGGAACTACGAGCAGTACTTC; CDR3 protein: CAWKTPGNYEQYF
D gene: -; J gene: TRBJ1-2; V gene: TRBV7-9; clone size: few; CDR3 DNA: TGTGCCAGCAGCCGGACGGATCTCTATGGCTACACCTTC; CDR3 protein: CASSRTDLYGYTF
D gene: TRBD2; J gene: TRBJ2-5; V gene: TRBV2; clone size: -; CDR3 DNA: TGTGCCAGCAGTGGCGTCGGAGCGGGAGTTAGCGGGACCCAGTACTTC; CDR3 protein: CASSGVGAGVSGTQYF
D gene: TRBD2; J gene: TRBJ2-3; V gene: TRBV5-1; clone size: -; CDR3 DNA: TGCGCCAGCAGCTCCCGACTAGCGGGAGGAGGGGATACGCAGTATTTT; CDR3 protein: CASSSRLAGGGDTQYF
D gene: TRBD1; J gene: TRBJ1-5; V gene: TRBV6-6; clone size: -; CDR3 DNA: TGTGCCAGCAGGCAACAGGGGGCAGGTCAGCCCCAGCATTTT; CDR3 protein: CASRQQGAGQPQHF
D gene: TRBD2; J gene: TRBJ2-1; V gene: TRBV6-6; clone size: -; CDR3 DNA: TGTGCCAGCAGCCTACTGGCGGGGGGGCCCGGTGAGCAGTTCTTC; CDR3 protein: CASSLLAGGPGEQFF
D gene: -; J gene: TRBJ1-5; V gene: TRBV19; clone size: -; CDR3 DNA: TGTGCCAGTAGTATGCAGGGAAGGAATCAGCCCCAGCATTTT; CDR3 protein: CASSMQGRNQPQHF
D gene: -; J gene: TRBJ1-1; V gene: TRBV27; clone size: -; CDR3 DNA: TGTGCCAGCAGTCTGTCCGGTGGCAGGGTTAACACTGAAGCTTTCTTT; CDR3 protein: CASSLSGGRVNTEAFF
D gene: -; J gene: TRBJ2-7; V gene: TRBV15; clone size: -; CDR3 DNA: TGTGCCACCAGCAGAGATTTTGGGCAGGGCGGGTACGAGCAGTACTTC; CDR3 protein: CATSRDFGQGGYEQYF
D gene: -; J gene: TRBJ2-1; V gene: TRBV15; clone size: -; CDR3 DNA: TGTGCCACCAGCAGAGTGCAGCGTTACAATGAGCAGTTCTTC; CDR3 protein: CATSRVQRYNEQFF
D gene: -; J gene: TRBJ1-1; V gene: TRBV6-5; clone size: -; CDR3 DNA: TGTGCCAGCAACCACAGGGATGGCGGTTTGGGAGCTTTCTTT; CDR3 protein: CASNHRDGGLGAFF
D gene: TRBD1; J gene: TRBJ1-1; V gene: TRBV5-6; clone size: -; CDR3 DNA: TGTGCCAGCAGCTTGGCCAGGGGGCTACTTGTTGAAGCTTTCTTT; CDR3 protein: CASSLARGLLVEAFF
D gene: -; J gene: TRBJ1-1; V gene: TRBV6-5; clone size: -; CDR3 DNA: TGTGCCAGCAGTAGATCACGGAAGAACACTGAAGCTTTCTTT; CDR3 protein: CASSRSRKNTEAFF
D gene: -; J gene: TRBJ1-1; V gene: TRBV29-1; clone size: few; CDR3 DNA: TGCAGCGTTGGGGCAGGGATAGGAACTGAAGCTTTCTTT; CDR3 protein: CSVGAGIGTEAFF